The 15 T cell receptor beta chains listed next were all sequenced from one sample in a study of response to subunit inactivated influenza vaccine. TCRdb called the RT-PCR reads again in MiXCR, with one record for every CDR3 protein. The sample contains hundreds of thousands of distinct CDR3 sequences, approximately 15% of which appear only once. The sequenced sample was PBMCs from blood, obtained 14 days before vaccination. These receptors originate from a middle-aged man who received an inactivated influenza vaccine.

This clonotype was detected only a few times. The chain links TRBV3-1 to TRBJ2-3; 9 nucleotides line up with TRBD2. J lost 6 bases, V lost 5 bases, and 15 bases had no gene match. The CDR3 has 17 amino acids. Per germline, CDR1 LGHDT and CDR2 YNNKEL (reference sequence). The CDR3 coding sequence is TGTGCCAGCAGCTTGGGGACTAGCCCTTACGAATCGGATACGCAGTATTTT. Its translation: CASSLGTSPYESDTQYF.

The chain joins TRBV5-5 to TRBJ2-3, with TRBD2 identical over 8 bases. V dropped 1 base and J dropped 1; count of bases not matched to a gene: 8. Germline assignment: CDR1 SGHKS and CDR2 YYEKEE (reference sequence). CDR3 size: 17 residues. The CDR3 DNA reads as TGTGCCAGCAGCTTGTTTCAGGATAGCGGGGGCACAGATACGCAGTATTTT. Translating it yields CASSLFQDSGGTDTQYF.

Here the CDR3 reads CASSLMGAQETQYF. As DNA, the CDR3 is TGTGCCAGCAGTCTAATGGGCGCCCAAGAGACCCAGTACTTC. The chain links TRBV7-2 to TRBJ2-5, with unresolved D. Trimming took off 6 bases at V and 1 base at J, with 12 bases between the two ends. The CDR3 sequence is 14 residues long. Germline CDR1 reads SGHTA; CDR2 reads FQGNSA.

This clonotype appeared many times. The chain couples TRBV27 to TRBJ2-3; D not resolved. There are 16 residues in the CDR3. The germline V gene encodes CDR1 MNHEY and CDR2 SMNVEV (reference sequence). The ends were cut back, 5 bases at V and 0 bases at J, with 15 bases in the middle. CDR3 DNA: TGTGCCAGCAGTCCCGGGTTCTACACTAGCACAGATACGCAGTATTTT. Encoded protein: CASSPGFYTSTDTQYF.

The chain carries TRBV6-1 and TRBJ2-2; the D gene is possibly TRBD1 (5 bases). The V gene's germline CDR1 is MNHNS and CDR2 SASEGT. CDR3 length: 16 residues. V gave up 6 bases and J gave up 3 bases, with 17 bases separating them. CDR3 sequence reads: CASSRKIDSYTGELFF. In nucleotides, the CDR3 is TGTGCCAGCAGCCGAAAGATAGACAGTTACACCGGGGAGCTGTTTTTT.

This clonotype was detected a few times. The chain employs TRBV20-1 and TRBJ2-5; perhaps TRBD2 as D (6 bases). The CDR3 is made up of 15 amino acids. From germline, CDR1 is DFQATT and CDR2 SNEGSKA (reference sequence). Trimming took off 0 bases at V and 5 bases at J, with 16 bases between the two ends. The CDR3, as DNA: TGCAGTGCTAGAGACCAGATCGGGGGTGTGGAGACCCAGTACTTC. This encodes CSARDQIGGVETQYF.

V is TRBV6-2 or TRBV6-3 and J is TRBJ1-2, with D hard to call. The V end lost 8 bases, the J end lost 8 bases, and 18 bases lay between the germline ends. The CDR3 consists of 13 residues. Germline V CDR1 and CDR2: MNHEY, SVGEGT. The CDR3: CASQLDALGGYTF. CDR3 sequence (DNA): TGTGCCAGCCAACTGGACGCATTGGGAGGCTACACCTTC.

The chain uses TRBV5-8 and TRBJ2-1; TRBD2 matches at 10 bases. In germline, CDR1 is SGHTS, CDR2 YDEGEE. V lost 0 bases and J lost 7; bases outside the gene matches: 10. The CDR3 covers 17 residues. This CDR3 reads CASSLASGRPIGNEQFF. In DNA, the CDR3 is TGTGCCAGCAGCTTGGCTAGCGGGAGACCAATTGGAAATGAGCAGTTCTTC.

In its sample, this clonotype was seen a few times. The rearrangement joins TRBV20-1 to TRBJ1-4; D is uncertain. Trimming took 6 bases from V and 0 from J, leaving 11 bases between them. This CDR3 spans 14 amino acids. Per germline, CDR1 DFQATT and CDR2 SNEGSKA (reference sequence). The CDR3 here is CSARTLATNEKLFF. In DNA, the CDR3 is TGCAGTGCCAGGACGCTTGCAACTAATGAAAAACTGTTTTTT.

This clonotype was observed a handful of times. The V and J genes are TRBV12-3 or TRBV12-4 and TRBJ2-4, with D uncertain. Trimming removed 3 bases at V and 1 base at J, with 10 bases between. The CDR3 length is 15 residues. CDR3 amino acids: CASSLVPSAKNIQYF. DNA of the CDR3: TGTGCCAGCAGTTTGGTACCGTCGGCCAAAAACATTCAGTACTTC.

This chain connects TRBV20-1 to TRBJ2-5, with 7 bases matching TRBD2. CDR1 DFQATT and CDR2 SNEGSKA come from the germline V gene (reference sequence). The CDR3 loop spans 14 amino acids. Germline trimming cut 5 bases from V and 5 bases from J; bases unmatched to any gene: 11. The CDR3 loop reads CSALGLVSIETQYF. The DNA for the CDR3 is TGCAGTGCTCTCGGACTAGTTTCTATTGAGACCCAGTACTTC.

This clonotype was picked up a small number of times. The gene calls are TRBV12-3 or TRBV12-4 and TRBJ2-2; 7 positions agree with TRBD1. This CDR3 has 15 residues. The V and J ends lost 10 bases and 5 bases, in that order; junction bases with no gene match: 13. The CDR3, as DNA: TGTGCCACCGGACGACAGGGAAGTTCGACCGGGGAGCTGTTTTTT. It translates to CATGRQGSSTGELFF.

The gene calls are TRBV13 and TRBJ2-1; a weak D match, TRBD2 (6 bases). V was pared by 5 bases and J by 4 bases, with 18 bases between. The germline CDR1 and CDR2 sequences are PRHDT and FYEKMQ (reference sequence). The CDR3 spans 16 residues. CDR3 residues: CASSMTRGNIYNEQFF. The DNA for the CDR3 is TGTGCCAGCAGCATGACACGGGGGAACATATACAATGAGCAGTTCTTC.

J is TRBJ1-1 and V is TRBV12-3 or TRBV12-4; TRBD1 might be the D (5 bases). V lost 6 bases and J lost 13, with 18 bases in between. The CDR3 sequence is 12 residues long. In DNA form, the CDR3 reads TGTGCCAGCAGCCTTACCGCCATGAGGGGTTTCTTT. It codes for CASSLTAMRGFF.

The chain carries TRBV2 and TRBJ2-7; either TRBD1 or TRBD2 may supply D (8 bases each). CDR1 is SNHLY and CDR2 is FYNNEI in the germline V gene. V was shortened by 8 bases and J by 6 bases, with 23 bases between the two germline ends. This CDR3 region has 15 residues. In DNA form, the CDR3 reads TGTGCCAGCCGACAGGACAGGGCGGGAGGCTCCGAGCAGTACTTC. The encoded protein is CASRQDRAGGSEQYF.